The TCR beta chain described here comes from a study of OX40 agonist ivuxolimab in advanced cancers. Study information: Patients took ivuxolimab, an agonistic anti-OX40 (CD134) antibody. People in dose escalation had one of these cancers: hepatocellular carcinoma, melanoma, renal cell or head and neck cancer.

Trimming removed 7 bases from V and 0 bases from J, with 15 bases in between. Germline V gene lookup returns CDR1 MNHNY and CDR2 SVGAGI (reference sequence). The CDR3 runs to 15 residues. The data were produced by immunoSEQ multiplex PCR, yet TCRdb's version contains in-frame clones alone and is incomplete. This sample has around 100,000 clones, with less than 95% found just once. Material: CD4+ or CD8+ T cells sorted from blood, obtained in a trial of the OX40 agonist ivuxolimab. The V and J genes are TRBV6-6 and TRBJ2-5; either TRBD1 or TRBD2 may fit D (6 bases each). This TCR derives from an adult with an advanced solid tumor such as melanoma, head and neck, liver or kidney cancer. In DNA form, the CDR3 reads TGTGCCAGCACCCCGGGGGCTGCCCACCAAGAGACCCAGTACTTC. It is translated as CASTPGAAHQETQYF.